The 22 T cell receptor beta chains reported below all come from one sample, sequenced in a study of tumor-infiltrating lymphocytes in primary liver carcinoma. It was from about 19-30 mg of unsorted bulk tissue that RNA and DNA were co-extracted. The authors made TCR beta cDNA from approximately 500 ng total RNA with a constant-region primer. For TCR beta, libraries were produced by three nested multiplex PCR rounds using slightly modified ARM-PCR. The first two PCR rounds used TRBV1-TRBV30 primers with a Cbeta primer, nine to eleven cycles each. TCRdb used MiXCR to reprocess the multiplex PCR reads, holding one entry per CDR3 protein. Here the sample spans over 100,000 distinct CDR3 sequences, around 70% being singletons. Material for sequencing was tumor-adjacent normal liver tissue. All receptors derive from a woman aged 60 to 75 with primary liver carcinoma and hepatitis B virus infection.

This clonotype has a single count. Likely a read error: the CDR3 ends without its conserved phenylalanine or tryptophan. CDR3 protein: CASSYQRRSYEQYL. Written as DNA, the CDR3 is TGTGCCAGCAGTTACCAAAGGAGATCCTACGAGCAGTACCTC. J is TRBJ2-7 and V is TRBV6-5; D uncertain. CDR1 is MNHEY and CDR2 is SVGAGI in the germline V gene. V lost 2 bases and J 1 base, leaving 9 bases between the germline ends. The CDR3 runs 14 residues.

The V and J genes are TRBV11-2 and TRBJ2-1; tentatively, D is TRBD1 (6 bases). Looked up from germline, CDR1 is SGHAT and CDR2 is FQNNGV. The CDR3 sequence is 16 residues long. The V gene lost 4 bases and the J gene lost 10 bases, with 23 bases spanning the gap. CDR3: CASSSVPLGGVGEQFF. The CDR3 coding sequence is TGTGCCAGCAGCTCGGTACCGCTAGGGGGAGTCGGCGAGCAGTTCTTC. The variable domain in full, with the rest retrieved from reference TRBV11-2 and TRBJ2-1, is EAGVAQSPRYKIIEKRQSVAFWCNPISGHATLYWYQQILGQGPKLLIQFQNNGVVDDSQLPKDRFSAERLKGVDSTLKIQPAKLEDSAVYLCASSSVPLGGVGEQFFGPGTRLTVL.

This clonotype was counted only a few times. This chain connects TRBV7-3 to TRBJ2-1; D gene uncertain. This CDR3 comprises 13 residues. Germline loops: CDR1 SGHTA, CDR2 FQGTGA. The ends were cut back, 0 bases at V and 15 bases at J, with 15 bases in the middle. The DNA for the CDR3 is TGTGCCAGCAGCTTAACGGAAAACTCCCGGCCGTTCTTC. Its translation: CASSLTENSRPFF.

This clonotype was seen more than once but under ten times. This may stem from a read error, because a much larger clone lies one nucleotide away. V gene TRBV5-6 combines with J gene TRBJ2-7; 7 nucleotides agree with TRBD1. CDR3 length equals 13 residues. Per germline, CDR1 SGHDT and CDR2 YYEEEE. CDR3 DNA sequence: TGTGCCGGCAGCTTGGACAGGCTCGGCGAGCAGTACTTC. Amino acid sequence: CAGSLDRLGEQYF.

The chain combines TRBV11-3 with TRBJ1-1; D remains ambiguous. Between the trimmed V and J ends, which lost 5 bases and 5 bases, there was a span of 18 bases. Per the germline V gene, CDR1 is SGHNT and CDR2 is YENEEA. The CDR3 consists of 15 residues. Here the CDR3 reads CASSPGSGWGTEAFF. The CDR3 DNA follows: TGTGCCAGCAGCCCAGGATCCGGTTGGGGTACTGAAGCTTTCTTT.

This clonotype was detected ten times or more. This chain joins TRBV4-1 and TRBJ1-3, with TRBD1 as a possible D gene (5 bases). The germline gives CDR1 MGHRA, CDR2 YSYEKL. The germline V and J ends were trimmed by 6 bases and 3 bases, with 30 bases remaining between them. The CDR3 has 20 amino acids. As DNA, the CDR3 is TGCGCCAGCAGTCGGGGAAGTGGGGCCTTGGGGTCGACGAATGGAAACACCATATATTTT. Its translation is CASSRGSGALGSTNGNTIYF.

As to this clonotype: A much larger clonotype is one base distant, so this may be a read error. This rearrangement joins TRBV7-9 to TRBJ1-1; D gene ambiguous. The CDR3 consists of 13 residues. Germline CDR1 reads SEHNR; CDR2 reads FQNEAQ (reference sequence). The chain's CDR3 is CASSSTRDTEASF. CDR3 nucleotides: TGTGCCAGCAGCTCGACCAGAGACACTGAAGCTTCCTTT.

J is TRBJ2-2 and V is TRBV29-1, with a tentative D call TRBD2 (5 bases). Looked up from germline, CDR1 is SQVTM and CDR2 is ANQGSEA. Trimming stripped 7 bases from V and 9 bases from J, with 12 bases between. The CDR3 extends over 11 amino acids. The CDR3 reads CSDRTDWELFF. In DNA form, the CDR3 reads TGCAGCGATAGAACGGACTGGGAGCTGTTTTTT.

On this clonotype itself: This could be a read error, since a much larger clone is one nucleotide away. CDR3 in amino acids: CACSRPMEQYF. In nucleotides, the CDR3 is TGTGCCTGTAGTCGCCCGATGGAGCAGTACTTC. The chain joins TRBV30 to TRBJ2-7; D call uncertain. This CDR3 has 11 residues. Trimming removed 6 bases at V and 7 bases at J, with 13 bases between. Per the germline V gene, CDR1 is GTSNPN and CDR2 is SVGIG (reference sequence).

Comment on this clonotype: One end of the junction varies from germline; a read error may be responsible. The chain employs TRBV4-2 and TRBJ2-7, with 7 bases identical to TRBD2. The CDR3 is 15 amino acids. The germline gives CDR1 LGHNA, CDR2 YNFKEQ. In DNA, the CDR3 is TGTGCCAGCAGCCAAGAACAGGTTGGACTAGTGGAGCATTACTTC. It translates to CASSQEQVGLVEHYF.

This clonotype was picked up many times. The V gene is TRBV10-2, the J gene TRBJ2-1, with 7 bases aligning to TRBD2. The CDR3 has 14 amino acids. Germline CDR1 is WSHSY and CDR2 is SAAADI. V dropped 4 bases and J dropped 4; count of bases not matched to a gene: 4. CDR3 nucleotides: TGCGCCAGCAGTGGCCTAGCGGAATACAATGAGCAGTTCTTC. This encodes CASSGLAEYNEQFF.

The V call is TRBV28, the J call TRBJ2-5, with D unclear. Trimming took 5 bases from V and 4 from J, leaving 17 bases between them. Germline-derived CDR1 and CDR2 are MDHEN and SYDVKM. The CDR3 has 15 amino acids. In DNA form, the CDR3 reads TGTGCCAGCAGTGTCCAGACGGTTTTAGGAGAGACCCAGTACTTC. This encodes CASSVQTVLGETQYF.

As concerns this clonotype: One end of the junction does not line up with germline, which may come from a read error. V and J are TRBV5-6 and TRBJ1-1, with D unresolved. The CDR3 extends over 15 amino acids. The germline CDR1 and CDR2 sequences are SGHDT and YYEEEE. The CDR3 bases are TGTGCCAGCAGCCCCGCCGGGTTGGGGAACACTGAAGCTTCCTTT. It is translated as CASSPAGLGNTEASF.

This clonotype was seen only once. Just one base apart from a much larger clone, this may be a read error. This chain joins TRBV7-9 and TRBJ1-5; TRBD1 might be the D (5 bases). This CDR3 has 14 residues. Germline loops: CDR1 SEHNR, CDR2 FQNEAQ (reference sequence). As DNA, the CDR3 is TGTGCCAGCTGCTTAGTAGGGGAGGGTCACACCCAGCATTTT. The encoded protein is CASCLVGEGHTQHF.

The sample holds one count of this clonotype. One end of the junction fails to match germline, which may point to a read error. The CDR3 DNA is TGTGCCAGCAGCCATTTGGAACAGGGGAAGCACGAGGAGTACTTC. This translates into CASSHLEQGKHEEYF. The V call is TRBV14, the J call TRBJ2-7, with 7 bases lining up with TRBD1. The CDR3 spans 15 residues. Germline loops: CDR1 SGHDN, CDR2 FVKESK.

The sample holds many counts of this clonotype. The V gene is TRBV28, the J gene TRBJ1-2, with D maybe TRBD1 (5 bases). Looked up from germline, CDR1 is MDHEN and CDR2 is SYDVKM. The V gene lost 10 bases and the J gene lost 6 bases, with 21 bases spanning the gap. The CDR3 totals 14 residues. The CDR3 is CATLPAGGWDGYTF. The CDR3 DNA reads TGTGCCACCCTTCCGGCGGGGGGGTGGGATGGCTACACCTTC.

The chain links TRBV2 to TRBJ1-5; TRBD1 might be the D (5 bases). The CDR3 covers 13 residues. Germline values: CDR1 SNHLY, CDR2 FYNNEI. With 3 bases removed from V and 6 bases from J, the gap between germline ends came to 9 bases. The CDR3 nucleotides are TGTGCCAGCAGTGACAGGGTAGTTCAGCCCCAGCATTTT. Translation gives CASSDRVVQPQHF.

With regard to this clonotype: This sequence may be a read error, since a much larger clone differs from it by one base. V usage is TRBV7-8 and J usage is TRBJ1-2; D gene uncertain. Germline CDR1 and CDR2: SGHVS and FQNEAQ. CDR3 length: 14 residues. The CDR3 bases are TGTGCCAGCAGCTTAGCAGGCATGGCCTATGGCCACACCTTC. Encoded protein: CASSLAGMAYGHTF.

The chain carries TRBV6-1 and TRBJ1-6; D gene uncertain. There are 12 residues in the CDR3. CDR1 MNHNS and CDR2 SASEGT come from the germline V gene. CDR3 DNA: TGTGTCGGCGGAATCGCGAATTCACCCCTCCACTTT. It encodes CVGGIANSPLHF.

This chain joins TRBV5-4 and TRBJ2-7; D tentatively reads TRBD1 or TRBD2 (6 bases each). CDR1 is SGHNT, CDR2 YYREEE, per germline (reference sequence). The CDR3 runs to 15 residues. The ends were cut back, 4 bases at V and 13 bases at J, with 27 bases in the middle. CDR3 sequence reads: CASSLEGVGDYGHYF. In DNA, the CDR3 is TGTGCCAGCAGCCTGGAGGGGGTCGGAGACTACGGGCACTACTTC.

The V and J genes are TRBV28 and TRBJ1-3; no clear D gene. V dropped 3 bases and J dropped 0 bases, with 9 bases sitting between them. The CDR3 sequence is 15 residues long. Germline assignment: CDR1 MDHEN and CDR2 SYDVKM. CDR3 amino acids: CASSFVGYSGNTIYF. In DNA form, the CDR3 reads TGTGCCAGCAGTTTCGTTGGGTACTCTGGAAACACCATATATTTT.

For this clonotype: A read error may account for a junction end that differs from germline. The chain employs TRBV4-2 and TRBJ2-2; the match to TRBD2 covers 11 bases. The germline V gene has CDR1 LGHNA and CDR2 YNFKEQ. This CDR3 has 20 amino acids. In DNA, the CDR3 is TGTGCCAGCAGCCAAGTTAGCGGGAGGGCCCATTCGCTGAACACCGGGGAGCTGCCTTTT. Residues: CASSQVSGRAHSLNTGELPF.